This entry features one TCR beta chain sequence. This sample stems from a study of shared clonotypes between healthy human individuals. Across the whole study: CD4 naive cells filled three plates per donor, CD4 memory three, CD8 naive two and CD8 memory one.

Germline V gene data show CDR1 as SGHNT and CDR2 as YYREEE (reference sequence). Trimming removed 0 bases at V and 6 bases at J, with 9 bases between. The CDR3 spans 13 residues. TCRdb keeps only in-frame clones here, not all; method: immunoSEQ multiplex PCR. In the table there are 98,000 or so clones, around 68% of which are singletons. The sample was memory CD8+ T cells sorted from blood. The subset: CD45RO+ cells pooled with CCR7-negative TemRA cells. The source of this sequence is a woman under 40 in good health. The chain combines TRBV5-4 with TRBJ1-2; TRBD1 is a possible D gene (6 bases). This chain's CDR3 is CASSLGQAHGYTF. The CDR3 region has the DNA TGTGCCAGCAGCTTGGGACAGGCCCATGGCTACACCTTC.